This entry concerns a single T cell receptor beta chain. This entry is derived from a study of blood T cell repertoires in COVID-19. Study overall: COVID-19 samples from acute and convalescent phases originated in the United States, Italy and Spain. PBMCs, B-cell-depleted T cells, or T cells provided the cDNA or gDNA that made up the material.

TCRdb's copy holds only in-frame clones and misses some; the assay was immunoSEQ multiplex PCR. The profile covers 300,000 to 350,000 clones, with roughly 90% appearing a single time and more than 2% taken by the ten largest. CDR3 size: 14 residues. Trimming removed 2 bases at V and 4 bases at J, with 13 bases between. From germline, CDR1 is SGDLS and CDR2 YYNGEE. The sequenced sample was peripheral blood. This chain uses TRBV9 with TRBJ2-7, with a possible D match to TRBD2 (5 bases). The receptor was isolated from a man in his late teens or twenties with active or convalescent COVID-19. The CDR3: CASSVWGEGYEQYF. The CDR3 bases are TGTGCCAGCAGCGTCTGGGGAGAAGGATACGAGCAGTACTTC.